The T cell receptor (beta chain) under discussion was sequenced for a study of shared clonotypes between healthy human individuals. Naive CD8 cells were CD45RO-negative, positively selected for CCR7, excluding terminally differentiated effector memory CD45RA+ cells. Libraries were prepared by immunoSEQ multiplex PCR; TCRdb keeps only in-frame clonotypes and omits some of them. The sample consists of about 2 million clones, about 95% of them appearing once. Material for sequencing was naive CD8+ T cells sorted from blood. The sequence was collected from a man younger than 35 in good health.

Here the CDR3 DNA reads TGTGCCAGCAGTTTATGGGGAGAAACAGTGAACACTGAAGCTTTCTTT. Translated, it gives CASSLWGETVNTEAFF. V gene TRBV28 combines with J gene TRBJ1-1; no clear D gene. This CDR3 spans 16 amino acids. Germline CDR1 is MDHEN and CDR2 is SYDVKM. The V end was cut by 0 bases, the J end by 0 bases, with 11 bases between.